The rows below give T cell receptor beta chains drawn from one sample of a study of blood T cell repertoires in COVID-19. Using immunoSEQ multiplex PCR, the repertoire was profiled, and TCRdb retains in-frame clones only, with some absent. The sample records around 93,000 clones, around nine tenths being singletons. Material: peripheral blood. The receptors originated from a human donor in a cohort sampled during active COVID-19. Both conserved end residues are part of each CDR3. The D gene is left open where the match is weak. Size tells how often a clone was seen (once, few, many) or the class of an expanded clone, and some rows leave it out.

CDR3aa	CDR3nt	d_gene	v_gene	j_gene	abundance
CASSPGDREDTGELFF	TGCGCCAGCAGCCCCGGAGACAGGGAGGACACCGGGGAGCTGTTTTTT	.	TRBV5-1	TRBJ2-2	few
CASSLWISADRNNEQFF	TGTGCCAGCAGTTTATGGATCTCCGCGGACAGGAACAATGAGCAGTTCTTC	TRBD1	TRBV28	TRBJ2-1	.
CASSLGTSVRYNEQFF	TGTGCCAGCAGCTTGGGTACTAGCGTTCGCTACAATGAGCAGTTCTTC	TRBD2	TRBV13	TRBJ2-1	.
CTSSRLAGISSYEQYF	TGTACCAGCAGCAGACTAGCGGGGATAAGCTCCTACGAGCAGTACTTC	TRBD2	TRBV5-6	TRBJ2-7	once
CASSLNGLAGSGELFF	TGTGCCAGCAGCTTAAATGGGCTAGCTGGTTCCGGGGAGCTGTTTTTT	.	TRBV7-3	TRBJ2-2	.
CASSWGLNEQYF	TGTGCCAGCAGCTGGGGGCTGAACGAGCAGTACTTC	.	TRBV7-2	TRBJ2-7	.
CASSLFQGGNTEAFF	TGTGCCAGCAGTTTATTTCAGGGGGGGAACACTGAAGCTTTCTTT	TRBD1	TRBV28	TRBJ1-1	.
CASSLGGSGGSGNEQFF	TGCGCCAGCAGCTTGGGAGGGAGCGGGGGGAGTGGCAATGAGCAGTTCTTC	TRBD2	TRBV5-1	TRBJ2-1	.
CASSPSQGFYNEQFF	TGTGCCAGCAGCCCGTCACAGGGTTTTTACAATGAGCAGTTCTTC	.	TRBV4-2	TRBJ2-1	once
CASSWTGGYTF	TGTGCCAGCAGTTGGACGGGGGGCTACACCTTC	.	TRBV6-5	TRBJ1-2	.
CASSVGQTATNEKLFF	TGTGCCAGCAGCGTGGGACAGACTGCAACTAATGAAAAACTGTTTTTT	TRBD1	TRBV3-1/TRBV3-2	TRBJ1-4	once
CASSLVGRKSSYEQYF	TGTGCCAGCAGCTTAGTGGGGCGTAAGAGCTCCTACGAGCAGTACTTC	.	TRBV11-2	TRBJ2-7	.
CASSPQGEDGYTF	TGCGCCAGCAGCCCCCAGGGGGAAGATGGCTACACCTTC	TRBD1	TRBV4-1	TRBJ1-2	.
CASSTGVPGELFF	TGTGCCAGCAGTACAGGGGTCCCCGGGGAGCTGTTTTTT	TRBD1	TRBV28	TRBJ2-2	.
CSARRSEKLFF	TGCAGTGCCCGGCGGTCGGAAAAACTGTTTTTT	.	TRBV20-1	TRBJ1-4	.
CASSLLGNEQFF	TGTGCCAGCAGCTTACTTGGCAATGAGCAGTTCTTC	.	TRBV2	TRBJ2-1	.
CASSELSQGRGNEQFF	TGTGCCAGCAGTGAATTAAGTCAGGGCAGGGGCAATGAGCAGTTCTTC	.	TRBV6-1	TRBJ2-1	.
CASSEPRAPDTQYF	TGTGCCAGCAGTGAACCCAGGGCCCCAGATACGCAGTATTTT	.	TRBV2	TRBJ2-3	.
CASSQATHPYEQYF	TGCGCCAGCAGCCAAGCTACCCATCCCTACGAGCAGTACTTC	.	TRBV4-3	TRBJ2-7	.
CASNPGLAATEQFF	TGTGCCAGCAACCCGGGACTAGCGGCCACTGAGCAGTTCTTC	TRBD2	TRBV2	TRBJ2-1	.
CASSSTGLYGYTF	TGTGCCAGCAGCTCGACAGGTCTCTATGGCTACACCTTC	.	TRBV5-6	TRBJ1-2	.
CASSDQDNSYGYTF	TGTGCCAGCAGTGATCAGGACAACTCTTATGGCTACACCTTC	.	TRBV2	TRBJ1-2	.
CASIRAGLNQPQHF	TGTGCCAGTATCAGGGCAGGGCTCAATCAGCCCCAGCATTTT	.	TRBV19	TRBJ1-5	.
CASSQDSNEQFF	TGTGCCAGCAGTCAAGACAGCAATGAGCAGTTCTTC	.	TRBV12-3/TRBV12-4	TRBJ2-1	.
CASSLGQNTGELFF	TGTGCTAGCAGCCTAGGACAGAACACCGGGGAGCTGTTTTTT	.	TRBV7-7	TRBJ2-2	.
CASSLAGTGDNEQFF	TGTGCCAGCAGCTTAGCTGGGACAGGGGACAATGAGCAGTTCTTC	TRBD1	TRBV11-3	TRBJ2-1	.
CASTKGASVTYEQYF	TGTGCCAGCACTAAAGGGGCTAGCGTAACCTACGAGCAGTACTTC	.	TRBV9	TRBJ2-7	.
CASSLGDTHLGYTF	TGTGCCAGCAGCTTGGGGGACACTCATCTTGGCTACACCTTC	.	TRBV5-6	TRBJ1-2	.
CASRAGTGGTTNEKLFF	TGTGCCAGCAGGGCGGGGACAGGGGGTACAACTAATGAAAAACTGTTTTTT	TRBD1	TRBV7-6	TRBJ1-4	once
CASSLVDSDQPQHF	TGTGCCAGCAGCTTGGTGGACTCAGATCAGCCCCAGCATTTT	.	TRBV5-6	TRBJ1-5	.
CASSYQPQGEPQHF	TGTGCCAGCAGTTACCAACCCCAGGGGGAGCCCCAGCATTTT	TRBD1	TRBV6-5	TRBJ1-5	.